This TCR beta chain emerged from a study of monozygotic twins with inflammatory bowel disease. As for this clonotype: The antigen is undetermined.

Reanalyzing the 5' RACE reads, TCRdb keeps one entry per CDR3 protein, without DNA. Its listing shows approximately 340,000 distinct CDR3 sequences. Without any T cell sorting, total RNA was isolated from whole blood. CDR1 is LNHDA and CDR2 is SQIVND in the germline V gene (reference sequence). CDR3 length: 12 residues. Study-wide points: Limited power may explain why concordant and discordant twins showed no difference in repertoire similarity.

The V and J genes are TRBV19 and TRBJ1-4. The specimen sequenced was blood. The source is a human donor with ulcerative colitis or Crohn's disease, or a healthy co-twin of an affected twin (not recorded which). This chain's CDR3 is CASIGPGGKLFF.